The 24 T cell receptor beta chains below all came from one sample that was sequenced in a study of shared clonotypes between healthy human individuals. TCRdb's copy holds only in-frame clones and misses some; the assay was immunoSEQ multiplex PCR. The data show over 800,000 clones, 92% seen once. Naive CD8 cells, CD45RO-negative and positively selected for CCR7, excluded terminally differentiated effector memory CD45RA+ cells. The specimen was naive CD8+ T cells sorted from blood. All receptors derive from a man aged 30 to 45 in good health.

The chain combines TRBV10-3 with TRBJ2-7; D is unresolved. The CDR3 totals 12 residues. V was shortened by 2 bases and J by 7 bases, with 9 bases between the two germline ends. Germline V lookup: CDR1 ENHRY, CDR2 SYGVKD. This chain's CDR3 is CAISEGNKEQYF. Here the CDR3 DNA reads TGTGCCATCAGTGAGGGCAACAAAGAGCAGTACTTC.

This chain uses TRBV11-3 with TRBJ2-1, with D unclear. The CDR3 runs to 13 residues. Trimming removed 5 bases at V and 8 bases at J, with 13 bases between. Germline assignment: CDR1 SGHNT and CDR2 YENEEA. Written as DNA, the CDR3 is TGTGCCAGCAGCAGCCGTGTTATCGATGAGCAGTTCTTC. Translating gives CASSSRVIDEQFF.

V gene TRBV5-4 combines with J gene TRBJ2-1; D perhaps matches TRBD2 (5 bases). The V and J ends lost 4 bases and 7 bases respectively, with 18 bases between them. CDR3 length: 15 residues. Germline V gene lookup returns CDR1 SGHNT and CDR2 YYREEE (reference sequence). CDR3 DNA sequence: TGTGCCAGCAGCCAAACACTAGTGCCTTTTAATGAGCAGTTCTTC. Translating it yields CASSQTLVPFNEQFF.

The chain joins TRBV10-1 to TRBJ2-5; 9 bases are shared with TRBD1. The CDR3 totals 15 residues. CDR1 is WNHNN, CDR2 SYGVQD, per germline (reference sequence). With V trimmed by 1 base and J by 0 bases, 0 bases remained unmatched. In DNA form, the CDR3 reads TGCGCCAGCAGTGAGTGGACAGGGGACCAAGAGACCCAGTACTTC. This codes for CASSEWTGDQETQYF.

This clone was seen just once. The CDR3 is CASRPGTGLYYEQYF. CDR3 coding DNA: TGTGCCAGCAGACCCGGGACAGGACTCTACTACGAGCAGTACTTC. The gene calls are TRBV27 and TRBJ2-7; 8 bases fit TRBD1. The V gene's germline CDR1 is MNHEY and CDR2 SMNVEV (reference sequence). J gave up 3 bases and V 6 bases, and 10 bases lay outside the gene matches. This CDR3 has 15 amino acids.

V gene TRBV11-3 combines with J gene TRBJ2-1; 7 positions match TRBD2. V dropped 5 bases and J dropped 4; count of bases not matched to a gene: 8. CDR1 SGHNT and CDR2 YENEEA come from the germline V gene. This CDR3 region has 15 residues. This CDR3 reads CASSRSLSGYNEQFF. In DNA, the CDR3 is TGTGCCAGCAGCCGTAGTCTTAGCGGGTACAATGAGCAGTTCTTC. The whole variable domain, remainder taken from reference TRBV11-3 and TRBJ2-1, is EAGVVQSPRYKIIEKKQPVAFWCNPISGHNTLYWYLQNLGQGPELLIRYENEEAVDDSQLPKDRFSAERLKGVDSTLKIQPAELGDSAVYLCASSRSLSGYNEQFFGPGTRLTVL.

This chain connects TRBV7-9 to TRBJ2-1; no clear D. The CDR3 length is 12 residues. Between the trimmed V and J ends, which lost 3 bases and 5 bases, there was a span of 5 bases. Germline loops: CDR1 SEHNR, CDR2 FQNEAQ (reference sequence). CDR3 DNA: TGTGCCAGCAGCTTCATGGACAATGAGCAGTTCTTC. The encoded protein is CASSFMDNEQFF.

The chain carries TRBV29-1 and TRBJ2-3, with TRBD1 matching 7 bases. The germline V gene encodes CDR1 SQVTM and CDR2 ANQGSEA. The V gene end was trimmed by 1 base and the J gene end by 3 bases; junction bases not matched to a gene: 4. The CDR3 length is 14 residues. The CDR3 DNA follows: TGCAGCGTTGAAGGACAGGGCCGGACAGATACGCAGTATTTT. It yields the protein CSVEGQGRTDTQYF.

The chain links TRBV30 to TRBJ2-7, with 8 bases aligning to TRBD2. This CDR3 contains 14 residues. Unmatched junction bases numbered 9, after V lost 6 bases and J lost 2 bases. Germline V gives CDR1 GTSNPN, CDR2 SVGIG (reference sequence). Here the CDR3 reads CACFRAREAYEQYF. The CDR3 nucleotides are TGTGCCTGTTTTCGTGCGCGGGAGGCCTACGAGCAGTACTTC.

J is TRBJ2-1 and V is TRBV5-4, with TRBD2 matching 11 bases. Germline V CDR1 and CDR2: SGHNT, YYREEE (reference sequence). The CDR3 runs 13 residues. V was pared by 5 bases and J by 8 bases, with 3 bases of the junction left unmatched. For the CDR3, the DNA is TGTGCCAGCAGGCCGGGACTAGCGGATGAGCAGTTCTTC. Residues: CASRPGLADEQFF.

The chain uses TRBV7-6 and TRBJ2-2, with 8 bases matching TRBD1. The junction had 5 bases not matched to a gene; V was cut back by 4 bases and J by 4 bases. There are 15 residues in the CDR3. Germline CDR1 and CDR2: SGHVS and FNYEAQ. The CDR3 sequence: CASSSGGSGTGELFF. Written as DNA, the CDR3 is TGTGCCAGCAGCTCAGGGGGCAGTGGCACCGGGGAGCTGTTTTTT.

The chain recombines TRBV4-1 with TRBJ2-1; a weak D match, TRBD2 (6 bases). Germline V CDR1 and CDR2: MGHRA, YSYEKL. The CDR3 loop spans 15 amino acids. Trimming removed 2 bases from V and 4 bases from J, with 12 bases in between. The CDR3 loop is CASSQSGGKYNEQFF. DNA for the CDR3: TGCGCCAGCAGCCAAAGTGGCGGGAAGTACAATGAGCAGTTCTTC.

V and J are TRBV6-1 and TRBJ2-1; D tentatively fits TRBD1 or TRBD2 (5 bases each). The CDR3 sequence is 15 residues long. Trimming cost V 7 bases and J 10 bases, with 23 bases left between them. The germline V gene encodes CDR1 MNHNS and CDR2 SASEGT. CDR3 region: CASTSLSGPFIEQFF. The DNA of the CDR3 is TGTGCCAGCACCTCACTTTCGGGACCATTCATAGAGCAGTTCTTC.

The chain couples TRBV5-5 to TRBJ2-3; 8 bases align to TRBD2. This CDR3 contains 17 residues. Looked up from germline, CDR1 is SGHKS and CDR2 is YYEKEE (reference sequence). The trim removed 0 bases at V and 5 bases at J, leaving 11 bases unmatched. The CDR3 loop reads CASSLGYREGRLDTQYF. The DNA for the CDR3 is TGTGCCAGCAGCTTGGGATACCGGGAGGGCCGTTTAGATACGCAGTATTTT.

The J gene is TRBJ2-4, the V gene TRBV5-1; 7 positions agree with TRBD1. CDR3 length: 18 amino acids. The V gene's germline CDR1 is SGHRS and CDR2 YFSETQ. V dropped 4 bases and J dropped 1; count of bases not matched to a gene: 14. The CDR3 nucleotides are TGCGCCAGCAGCCCAACTCAAGGGGGCGGCCTCGCCAAAAACATTCAGTACTTC. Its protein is CASSPTQGGGLAKNIQYF.

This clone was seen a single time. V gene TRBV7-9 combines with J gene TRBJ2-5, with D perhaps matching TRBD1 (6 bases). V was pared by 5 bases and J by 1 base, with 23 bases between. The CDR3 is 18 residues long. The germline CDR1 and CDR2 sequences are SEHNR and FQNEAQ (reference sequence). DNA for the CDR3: TGTGCCAGCAGCCCAGAGAGGAGCAGGGGTAGGAGCCAAGAGACCCAGTACTTC. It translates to CASSPERSRGRSQETQYF.

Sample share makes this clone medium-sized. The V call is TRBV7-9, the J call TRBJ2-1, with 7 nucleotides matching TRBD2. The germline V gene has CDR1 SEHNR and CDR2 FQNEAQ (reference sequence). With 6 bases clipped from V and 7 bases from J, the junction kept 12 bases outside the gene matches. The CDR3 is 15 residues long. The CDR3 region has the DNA TGTGCCAGCAGTCCACCGGACGCGGGAGCTAATGAGCAGTTCTTC. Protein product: CASSPPDAGANEQFF.

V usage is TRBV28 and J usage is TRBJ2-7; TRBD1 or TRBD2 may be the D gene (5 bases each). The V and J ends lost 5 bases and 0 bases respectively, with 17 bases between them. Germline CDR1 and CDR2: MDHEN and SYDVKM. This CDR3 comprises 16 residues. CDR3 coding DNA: TGTGCCAGCAGTCTTCGAGAGGGGTACGACTCCTACGAGCAGTACTTC. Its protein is CASSLREGYDSYEQYF.

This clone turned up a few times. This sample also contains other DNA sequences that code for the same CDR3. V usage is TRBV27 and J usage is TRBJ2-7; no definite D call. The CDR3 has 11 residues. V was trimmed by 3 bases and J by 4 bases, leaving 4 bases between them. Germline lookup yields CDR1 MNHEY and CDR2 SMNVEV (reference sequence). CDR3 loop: CASSFGYEQYF. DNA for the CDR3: TGTGCCAGCAGTTTCGGTTACGAGCAGTACTTC.

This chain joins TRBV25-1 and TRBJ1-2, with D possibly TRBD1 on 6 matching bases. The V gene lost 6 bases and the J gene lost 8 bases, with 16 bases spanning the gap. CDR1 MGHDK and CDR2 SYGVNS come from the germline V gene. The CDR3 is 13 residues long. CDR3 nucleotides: TGTGCCAGCAGCGCCGGGGACATCAGCGGCTACACCTTC. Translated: CASSAGDISGYTF.

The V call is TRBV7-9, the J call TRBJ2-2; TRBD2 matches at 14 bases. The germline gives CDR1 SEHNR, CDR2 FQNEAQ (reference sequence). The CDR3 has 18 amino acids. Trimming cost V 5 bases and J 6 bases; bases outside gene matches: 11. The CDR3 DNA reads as TGTGCCAGCAGCCCGCCGGGACTAGCGGGAGATTCAGCCGGGGAGCTGTTTTTT. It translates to CASSPPGLAGDSAGELFF. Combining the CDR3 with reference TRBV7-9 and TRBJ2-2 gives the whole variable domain DTGVSQNPRHKITKRGQNVTFRCDPISEHNRLYWYRQTLGQGPEFLTYFQNEAQLEKSRLLSDRFSAERPKGSFSTLEIQRTEQGDSAMYLCASSPPGLAGDSAGELFFGEGSRLTVL.

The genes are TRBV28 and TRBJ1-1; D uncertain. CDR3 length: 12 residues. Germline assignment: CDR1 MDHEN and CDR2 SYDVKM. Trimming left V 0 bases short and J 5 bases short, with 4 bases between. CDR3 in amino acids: CASSLWATEAFF. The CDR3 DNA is TGTGCCAGCAGTTTATGGGCGACTGAAGCTTTCTTT.

The CDR3: CASSQVNQVNNEQFF. The CDR3 region has the DNA TGTGCCAGCAGCCAAGTTAACCAGGTGAACAATGAGCAGTTCTTC. The V gene is TRBV14, the J gene TRBJ2-1, with D uncertain. V lost 1 base to trimming and J lost 5 bases, with 12 bases between them. Germline V CDR1 and CDR2: SGHDN, FVKESK. This CDR3 spans 15 amino acids.

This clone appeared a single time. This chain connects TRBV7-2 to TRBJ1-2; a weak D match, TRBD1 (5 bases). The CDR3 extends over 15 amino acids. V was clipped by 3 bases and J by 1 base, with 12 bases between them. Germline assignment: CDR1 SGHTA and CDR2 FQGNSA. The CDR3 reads CASSLSQGINYGYTF. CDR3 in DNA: TGTGCCAGCAGCTTGAGCCAGGGCATTAACTATGGCTACACCTTC.